These T cell receptor beta chains were read from a single sample in a study of T-cell memory formation after mild COVID-19. Each CDR3 protein gets one entry after TCRdb re-called the 5' RACE reads with MiXCR. In the table there are 450,000 to 650,000 distinct CDR3 sequences, roughly 22% of which are singletons. The sequencing sample was made of PBMCs or a T cell subset sorted from them (not recorded which). These receptors came from an adult woman who had mild COVID-19 (a few samples of this study predate the infection). Cell type and time point are not known. Each CDR3 is given with its conserved first and last residue. The D gene is left open where the match is weak. Clone size, where shown, is once, few, many, or a class for clones that have expanded.

v_gene: TRBV7-3
abundance: -
j_gene: TRBJ2-2
d_gene: -
CDR3nt: TGTGCCAGCAGCCGGTCAAATCGCCACACCGGGGAGCTGTTTTTT
CDR3aa: CASSRSNRHTGELFF

v_gene: TRBV18
abundance: -
j_gene: TRBJ2-3
d_gene: TRBD2
CDR3nt: TGTGCCAGTTTAGGACTAGCGGTCACAGATACGCAGTATTTT
CDR3aa: CASLGLAVTDTQYF

v_gene: TRBV20-1
abundance: few
j_gene: TRBJ2-7
d_gene: -
CDR3nt: TGCAGTGCTAGGCGTGCAGAGGGTCTCTGGGAGCAGTACTTC
CDR3aa: CSARRAEGLWEQYF

v_gene: TRBV18
abundance: few
j_gene: TRBJ2-7
d_gene: -
CDR3nt: TGTGCCAGCTCACCTAGTAGGGGGGGACCCTACGAGCAGTACTTC
CDR3aa: CASSPSRGGPYEQYF

v_gene: TRBV15
abundance: -
j_gene: TRBJ1-1
d_gene: -
CDR3nt: TGTGCCACCAGCAGAACAACGGGGCTGCCTGAAGCTTTCTTT
CDR3aa: CATSRTTGLPEAFF

v_gene: TRBV6-5
abundance: many
j_gene: TRBJ2-1
d_gene: TRBD2
CDR3nt: TGTGCCAGCAGCCAAACCGGGACTAGCGGGAAGAATGAGCAGTTCTTC
CDR3aa: CASSQTGTSGKNEQFF

v_gene: TRBV2
abundance: -
j_gene: TRBJ2-5
d_gene: -
CDR3nt: TGTGCCAGCAATAGGGTCGAGGAGACCCAGTACTTC
CDR3aa: CASNRVEETQYF

v_gene: TRBV5-1
abundance: -
j_gene: TRBJ1-1
d_gene: -
CDR3nt: TGCGCCAGCAGCTTGGAGGGGGGCGGTAGGACTGAAGCTTTCTTT
CDR3aa: CASSLEGGGRTEAFF

v_gene: TRBV24-1
abundance: -
j_gene: TRBJ2-3
d_gene: -
CDR3nt: TGTGCCACCAGTGACAGCGTCCTCACAGATACGCAGTATTTT
CDR3aa: CATSDSVLTDTQYF

v_gene: TRBV12-3/TRBV12-4
abundance: few
j_gene: TRBJ2-1
d_gene: TRBD1
CDR3nt: TGTGCCAGCAGTTCTTACGGACAGGGCGTTTCCTACAATGAGCAGTTCTTC
CDR3aa: CASSSYGQGVSYNEQFF

v_gene: TRBV12-3/TRBV12-4
abundance: -
j_gene: TRBJ1-1
d_gene: -
CDR3nt: TGTGCCAGCAGTTTCGCAGAGACAGTAAGGGACACTGAAGCTTTCTTT
CDR3aa: CASSFAETVRDTEAFF